The clone carrying this TCR beta chain has a count of ten or more. Its target is not known. The data were obtained in a study of post-analysis software for immune sequencing data. Study-wide background: Patients with relapsing-remitting, secondary progressive and progressive-relapsing multiple sclerosis courses were all represented. Broader study findings: TRBV5-6, TRBV5-1 and TRBV20-1 were among several TRBV segments more frequent in patients than controls. The normalized Chao1 diversity of multiple sclerosis patients was significantly lower than that of controls.

TCR beta cDNA libraries had unique molecular identifiers. From roughly 1 to 10 million T cells, 400,000 to 600,000 cDNA molecules were obtained. Each CDR3 protein is one row after TCRdb ran MiXCR on the PCR reads. The table records under 200,000 distinct CDR3 sequences, about 30% of them present only once. The junction had 16 bases not matched to a gene; V was cut back by 5 bases and J by 6 bases. Germline CDR1 reads MDHEN; CDR2 reads SYDVKM. The CDR3 runs 16 residues. The V gene is TRBV28, the J gene TRBJ2-7; 7 nucleotides align to TRBD2. Sequencing was done on a sample of blood. The receptor was derived from a girl between 2 and 17 years old with multiple sclerosis. CDR3 coding DNA: TGTGCCAGCAGTCCCGCCGGGGCGGGAGTGGGTCTCGAGCAGTACTTC. As protein: CASSPAGAGVGLEQYF.